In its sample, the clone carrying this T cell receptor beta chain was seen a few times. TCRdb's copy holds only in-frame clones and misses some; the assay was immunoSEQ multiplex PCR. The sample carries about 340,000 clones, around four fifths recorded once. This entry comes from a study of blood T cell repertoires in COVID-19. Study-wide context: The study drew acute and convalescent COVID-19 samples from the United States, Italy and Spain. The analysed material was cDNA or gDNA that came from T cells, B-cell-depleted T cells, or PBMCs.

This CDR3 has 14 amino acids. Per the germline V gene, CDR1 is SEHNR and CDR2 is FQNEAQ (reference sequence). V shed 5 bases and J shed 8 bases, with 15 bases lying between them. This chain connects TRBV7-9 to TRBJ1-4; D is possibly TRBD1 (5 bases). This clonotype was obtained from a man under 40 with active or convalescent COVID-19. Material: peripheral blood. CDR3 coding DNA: TGTGCCAGCAGCCAGCGCGGGGACGGGGAAAAACTGTTTTTT. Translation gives CASSQRGDGEKLFF.